Given below is one TCR beta chain in context. Its antigen is not known. The data originate from a study of T cells in localized non-small cell lung cancer. Notes on the study in general: Appearing in adjacent lung were a median approximately 50 of the top 100 tumor clones. Exceeding tumor, uninvolved adjacent lung had the highest T cell clonality. Sequencing was limited to one tumor region, leaving the possibility of heterogeneity open.

After removal of 5 bases from V and 5 bases from J, the junction contained 8 bases not matched to a gene. This CDR3 region has 15 residues. In germline, CDR1 is MNHEY, CDR2 SVGAGI. Sequenced by immunoSEQ multiplex PCR; TCRdb stores in-frame clones only, minus some. The sample holds some 66,000 clones, 84% seen once. This receptor was taken from a female donor at least 60 years old with stage I lung adenocarcinoma. The chain employs TRBV6-5 and TRBJ2-7; 11 positions match TRBD2. Material: peripheral blood, obtained before any cancer treatment. The CDR3 region is CASSPPGLAGHEQYF. The CDR3 coding sequence is TGTGCCAGCAGTCCCCCCGGACTAGCGGGCCACGAGCAGTACTTC.